This entry lists 14 T cell receptor beta chains sequenced from one sample in a study of T cell responses to AZD1222 COVID-19 vaccine. Generated by immunoSEQ multiplex PCR, the TCRdb table keeps only in-frame clones and is missing some. The table has over 150,000 clones, 90% seen once; the top ten hold roughly 1.6%. Sequencing was performed on peripheral blood, taken on day 0 of AZD1222 vaccination. These TCRs come from an adult in good health.

This rearrangement joins TRBV5-1 to TRBJ2-7, with 8 bases matching TRBD1. Germline loops: CDR1 SGHRS, CDR2 YFSETQ. The junction had 7 bases not matched to a gene; V was cut back by 4 bases and J by 1 base. This CDR3 has 15 residues. For the CDR3, the DNA is TGCGCCAGCAGCCTCCAGGGGACAGGATCCTACGAGCAGTACTTC. Its translation is CASSLQGTGSYEQYF.

The chain has TRBV4-2 and TRBJ2-3; 7 positions agree with TRBD2. CDR1 is LGHNA, CDR2 YNFKEQ, per germline. The CDR3 is 16 amino acids. The V segment lost 0 bases and the J segment 5 bases; nucleotides outside the gene matches: 8. CDR3 DNA: TGTGCCAGCAGCCAAGATCAGGCGGGGGTGAGAGATACGCAGTATTTT. This codes for CASSQDQAGVRDTQYF.

This chain joins TRBV10-1 and TRBJ1-4; D gene ambiguous. Germline V gene sequence: CDR1 WNHNN, CDR2 SYGVQD (reference sequence). With 3 bases removed from V and 8 bases from J, the gap between germline ends came to 13 bases. This CDR3 has 14 residues. CDR3 amino acids: CASSDPREDEKLFF. CDR3 DNA: TGCGCCAGCAGTGATCCTAGGGAAGACGAAAAACTGTTTTTT.

V gene TRBV2 combines with J gene TRBJ2-7; 11 bases map to TRBD2. CDR3 length equals 13 residues. V shed 9 bases and J 4 bases; nucleotides not matched to a gene: 5. Germline CDR1 SNHLY, CDR2 FYNNEI. CDR3 protein: CASKTSGDYEQYF. CDR3 in DNA: TGTGCCAGTAAGACTAGCGGGGATTACGAGCAGTACTTC.

The chain is built from TRBV18 and TRBJ2-2, with 8 nucleotides matching TRBD1. Germline trimming cut 0 bases from V and 5 bases from J; bases unmatched to any gene: 5. The CDR3 has 16 amino acids. Germline loops: CDR1 KGHSH, CDR2 LQKENI. CDR3 sequence reads: CASSPPTGALTGELFF. The CDR3 bases are TGTGCCAGCTCACCACCGACAGGGGCTCTTACCGGGGAGCTGTTTTTT.

The rearrangement links TRBV18 to TRBJ2-5; the D gene could be TRBD1 or TRBD2 (5 bases each). Germline V gene data show CDR1 as KGHSH and CDR2 as LQKENI. Between the trimmed V and J ends, which lost 1 base and 0 bases, there was a span of 9 bases. CDR3 length equals 15 residues. CDR3 in amino acids: CASSPRDGYQETQYF. Here the CDR3 DNA reads TGTGCCAGCTCACCACGGGACGGGTACCAAGAGACCCAGTACTTC.

CDR3 DNA sequence: TGTGCCAGTGACAGGGGGCACGGAGGCAATCAGCCCCAGCATTTT. Amino acids: CASDRGHGGNQPQHF. The chain recombines TRBV18 with TRBJ1-5; 10 bases agree with TRBD1. Germline lookup yields CDR1 KGHSH and CDR2 LQKENI. This CDR3 comprises 15 residues. The V and J ends lost 9 bases and 2 bases, in that order; junction bases with no gene match: 7.

This sequence joins TRBV7-9 and TRBJ2-1; D is ambiguous. Trimming stripped 5 bases from V and 6 bases from J, with 8 bases between. Germline V gives CDR1 SEHNR, CDR2 FQNEAQ (reference sequence). The CDR3 runs 12 residues. The CDR3 is CASSRPPNEQFF. The CDR3 region has the DNA TGTGCCAGCAGCCGACCACCCAATGAGCAGTTCTTC.

V gene TRBV6-5 combines with J gene TRBJ1-1; D is unresolved. The CDR3 runs to 13 residues. V gave up 2 bases and J gave up 1 base, with 5 bases separating them. Germline CDR1 and CDR2: MNHEY and SVGAGI. The CDR3 protein is CASSYKQNTEAFF. The CDR3 DNA reads TGTGCCAGCAGTTACAAGCAGAACACTGAAGCTTTCTTT.

The chain is built from TRBV11-2 and TRBJ1-1; D not certain. CDR1 is SGHAT and CDR2 is FQNNGV in the germline V gene. The CDR3 has 13 amino acids. Deletions cut 3 bases from V and 2 bases from J, with 7 bases between. The chain's CDR3 is CASSFNLNTEAFF. The CDR3 DNA reads as TGTGCCAGCAGCTTCAACCTCAACACTGAAGCTTTCTTT.

This chain joins TRBV28 and TRBJ2-2; 7 bases match TRBD1. The CDR3 length is 16 residues. Losses at the gene ends were 6 bases for V and 11 bases for J; bases not matched to a gene: 18. Germline values: CDR1 MDHEN, CDR2 SYDVKM. Here the CDR3 reads CASSSPGQSLGRELFF. The DNA of the CDR3 is TGTGCCAGCAGCTCCCCGGGACAGTCCCTAGGCAGAGAGCTGTTTTTT.

This chain joins TRBV9 and TRBJ2-1, with 11 bases aligning to TRBD2. J was trimmed by 7 bases and V by 3 bases; bases with no gene match: 6. The CDR3 has 15 amino acids. Per the germline V gene, CDR1 is SGDLS and CDR2 is YYNGEE. The CDR3 nucleotides read TGTGCCAGCAGCGATAGCGGGGGGGCGGGAAATGAGCAGTTCTTC. As protein: CASSDSGGAGNEQFF.

This sequence joins TRBV4-3 and TRBJ1-6; perhaps TRBD1 as D (6 bases). The germline V and J ends were trimmed by 0 bases and 8 bases, with 11 bases remaining between them. CDR3 length: 15 amino acids. Germline CDR1 and CDR2: LGHNA and YSLEER. The CDR3 sequence: CASSQDSAGDSPLHF. The DNA for the CDR3 is TGCGCCAGCAGCCAAGATAGTGCAGGGGATTCACCCCTCCACTTT.

This clone has a count of ten or more. The rearrangement uses TRBV4-3 and TRBJ2-2; perhaps D is TRBD1 or TRBD2 (5 bases each). The CDR3 loop spans 14 amino acids. The V end lost 3 bases, the J end lost 5 bases, and 10 bases lay between the germline ends. In germline, CDR1 is LGHNA, CDR2 YSLEER. CDR3 DNA sequence: TGCGCCAGCAGCCAGCTGGGGGAAACCGGGGAGCTGTTTTTT. Translated: CASSQLGETGELFF.